Listed below are T cell receptor beta chains from one sample, sequenced in a study of T cell responses to AZD1222 COVID-19 vaccine. Assay used: immunoSEQ multiplex PCR; TCRdb lists only in-frame clones, some missing. The sample has tens of thousands of clones, around 82% seen once. The specimen was peripheral blood, collected on day 0 of AZD1222 vaccination. These receptors came from an adult in good health. CDR3s include the opening cysteine and the closing phenylalanine or tryptophan. Each record gives: V gene, clone size, J gene, D gene, CDR3 DNA, CDR3 protein. D genes are given only for firm matches. Only some rows state a clone size, as once, few, many or a class for expanded clones.

TRBV19	.	TRBJ2-5	TRBD2	TGTGCCAGTAGTAGGGGGGGAGTAGGGGAGACCCAGTACTTC	CASSRGGVGETQYF
TRBV4-1	.	TRBJ1-5	.	TGCGCCAGCAGCCAAGGACCCAGGGTGGATCAGCCCCAGCATTTT	CASSQGPRVDQPQHF
TRBV4-1	.	TRBJ2-7	TRBD2	TGCGCCAGCAGCCAAGATCAGGCTAGCGGGAGCTACGAGCAGTACTTC	CASSQDQASGSYEQYF
TRBV15	.	TRBJ1-1	TRBD1	TGTGCCACCAGCGGAGGACAGGGGCCTCTGAACACTGAAGCTTTCTTT	CATSGGQGPLNTEAFF
TRBV2	few	TRBJ2-1	.	TGTGCCAGCAAGATAGCGGTTTACAATGAGCAGTTCTTC	CASKIAVYNEQFF
TRBV6-1	.	TRBJ1-1	.	TGTGCCAGCAGTGAGCCGGGGAATTCAGCTTTCTTT	CASSEPGNSAFF
TRBV7-9	.	TRBJ2-5	TRBD1	TGTGCCAGCAGCGTAGACAGGGCGGGTTGGCAAGAGACCCAGTACTTC	CASSVDRAGWQETQYF
TRBV3-1/TRBV3-2	.	TRBJ2-4	.	TGTGCCAGCAGCCAAGTATTGGGCTCCATAGCCAAAAACATTCAGTACTTC	CASSQVLGSIAKNIQYF
TRBV2	.	TRBJ1-6	.	TGTGCCAGCAGAGGGGCCTATAATTCACCCCTCCACTTT	CASRGAYNSPLHF
TRBV11-2	.	TRBJ2-5	.	TGTGCCAGCAGCCCAGAGGGGGTTCAAGAGACCCAGTACTTC	CASSPEGVQETQYF
TRBV18	.	TRBJ2-3	.	TGTGCCAGCTCACTGGCGGATAGCACAGATACGCAGTATTTT	CASSLADSTDTQYF
TRBV4-1	.	TRBJ2-2	.	TGCGCCATCCTGGACAGAAACACCGGGGAGCTGTTTTTT	CAILDRNTGELFF
TRBV27	once	TRBJ2-2	.	TGTGCCAGCAGTTTAGTAGGGTTGAACACCGGGGAGCTGTTTTTT	CASSLVGLNTGELFF
TRBV25-1	.	TRBJ1-3	.	TGTGCCAGCAGTGAACTGGGGGGAAACACCATATATTTT	CASSELGGNTIYF
TRBV5-1	.	TRBJ1-2	.	TGCGCCAGCAGCCCCTGGGGGGGAGATGGCTACACCTTC	CASSPWGGDGYTF
TRBV18	.	TRBJ1-1	.	TGTGCCAGCTCACCCCGGGAGGAGAACACTGAAGCTTTCTTT	CASSPREENTEAFF
TRBV30	.	TRBJ1-1	.	TGTGCCTGGAAGGTGAACACTGAAGCTTTCTTT	CAWKVNTEAFF
TRBV27	.	TRBJ1-3	.	TGTGCCAGCAGTTTATCTCCGCCGGGCGGAAACACCATATATTTT	CASSLSPPGGNTIYF
TRBV21-1	few	TRBJ2-7	.	TGTGCCAGCAGCCCCCGGAGGGACAGGGGACGCCCCTACGAGCAGTACTTC	CASSPRRDRGRPYEQYF
TRBV6-4	.	TRBJ1-3	.	TGTGCCAGCAGTGACTGGGGGGGGCGCCGGTCTGGAAACACCATATATTTT	CASSDWGGRRSGNTIYF
TRBV11-2	.	TRBJ1-6	.	TGTGCCAGCAGCTTAGTACGGCAGGGGAATTCACCCCTCCACTTT	CASSLVRQGNSPLHF